This T cell receptor beta chain was sequenced in a study of fetal regulatory T cell absence and autoimmunity. Trimming removed 1 base at V and 0 bases at J, with 7 bases between. Looked up from germline, CDR1 is LNHNV and CDR2 is YYDKDF (reference sequence). This CDR3 has 15 residues. Assay: immunoSEQ multiplex PCR; the TCRdb copy retains only in-frame clones and omits some. The table lists more than 85,000 clones, about 78% of them singletons, with 1.5% to 2% in the top ten. The chain employs TRBV15 and TRBJ2-1; D call uncertain. The source material was pancreas tissue. The TCR sequence derives from a male donor with IPEX syndrome. CDR3 sequence (DNA): TGTGCCACCAGCAGAGGTACCTTCTCCTACAATGAGCAGTTCTTC. It translates to CATSRGTFSYNEQFF.